The clone carrying this T cell receptor beta chain was observed at least ten times. Its specificity is not known. The data were obtained in a study of CD8 T cells in ankylosing spondylitis. Overall study results and limits: Matched synovial fluid from ankylosing spondylitis patients was reported to be enriched for disease-linked clones. Characteristic of ankylosing spondylitis blood, it appeared, was a TCR beta motif comprising about eight highly homologous variants. CD8+ by phenotype, disease-linked clones were relatively rare in peripheral blood. Prior work had noted some motif variants in reactive arthritis blood and synovial fluid.

In making TCR beta libraries, quantitative 5'-RACE with molecular barcodes was used. Each CDR3 protein is one row after TCRdb ran MiXCR on the 5' RACE reads. The repertoire holds under 250,000 distinct CDR3 sequences, with about 6.7% as singletons. The CDR3 consists of 14 residues. Germline CDR1 and CDR2: MDHEN and SYDVKM. V was pared by 4 bases and J by 1 base, with 2 bases of the junction left unmatched. The specimen was blood, either unsorted or a sorted T cell fraction (not recorded which). The source of this sequence is a male donor with ankylosing spondylitis. V is TRBV28 and J is TRBJ2-7; 9 nucleotides match TRBD1. The CDR3 coding sequence is TGTGCCAGCAGTTGGACAGGGGAATCCTACGAGCAGTACTTC. Its protein product is CASSWTGESYEQYF.